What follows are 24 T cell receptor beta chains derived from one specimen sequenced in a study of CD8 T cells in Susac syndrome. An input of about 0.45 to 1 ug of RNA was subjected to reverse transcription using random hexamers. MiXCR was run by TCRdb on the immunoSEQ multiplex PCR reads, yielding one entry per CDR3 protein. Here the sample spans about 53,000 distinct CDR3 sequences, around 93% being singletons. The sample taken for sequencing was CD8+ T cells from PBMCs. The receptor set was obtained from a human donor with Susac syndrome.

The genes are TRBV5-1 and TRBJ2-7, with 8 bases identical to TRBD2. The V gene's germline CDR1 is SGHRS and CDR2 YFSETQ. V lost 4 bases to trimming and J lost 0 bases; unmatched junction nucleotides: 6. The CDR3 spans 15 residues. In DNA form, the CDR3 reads TGCGCCAGCAGCGGATATAGCGGGGTCTCCTACGAGCAGTACTTC. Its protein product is CASSGYSGVSYEQYF.

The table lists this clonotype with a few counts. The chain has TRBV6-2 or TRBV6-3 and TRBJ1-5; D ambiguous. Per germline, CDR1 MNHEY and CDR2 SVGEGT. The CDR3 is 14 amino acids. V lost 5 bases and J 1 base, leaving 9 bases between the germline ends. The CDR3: CASSPTGSNQPQHF. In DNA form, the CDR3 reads TGTGCCAGCAGTCCCACGGGAAGCAATCAGCCCCAGCATTTT.

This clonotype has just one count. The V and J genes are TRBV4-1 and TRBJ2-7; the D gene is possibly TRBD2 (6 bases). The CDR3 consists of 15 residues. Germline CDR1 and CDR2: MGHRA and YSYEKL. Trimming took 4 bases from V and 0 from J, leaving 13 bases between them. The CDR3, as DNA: TGCGCCAGCAGCCCCGGGGGTCCTAGCTCCTACGAGCAGTACTTC. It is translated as CASSPGGPSSYEQYF.

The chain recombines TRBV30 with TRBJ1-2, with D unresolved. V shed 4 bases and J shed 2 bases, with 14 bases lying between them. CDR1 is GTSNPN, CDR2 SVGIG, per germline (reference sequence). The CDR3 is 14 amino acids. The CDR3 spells CAWTILGRNYGYTF. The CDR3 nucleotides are TGTGCCTGGACCATTCTAGGACGGAACTATGGCTACACCTTC.

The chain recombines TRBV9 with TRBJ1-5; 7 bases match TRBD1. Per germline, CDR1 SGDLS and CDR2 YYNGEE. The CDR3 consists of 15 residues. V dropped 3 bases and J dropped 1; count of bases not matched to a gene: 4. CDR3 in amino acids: CASSATGQSNQPQHF. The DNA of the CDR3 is TGTGCCAGCAGCGCCACGGGACAGAGCAATCAGCCCCAGCATTTT.

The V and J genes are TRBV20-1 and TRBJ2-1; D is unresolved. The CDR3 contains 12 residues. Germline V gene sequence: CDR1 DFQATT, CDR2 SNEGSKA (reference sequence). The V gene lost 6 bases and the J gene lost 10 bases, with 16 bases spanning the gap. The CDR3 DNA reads TGCAGTGCCATCATCCTCGCCCGGGAGCAGTTCTTC. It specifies CSAIILAREQFF.

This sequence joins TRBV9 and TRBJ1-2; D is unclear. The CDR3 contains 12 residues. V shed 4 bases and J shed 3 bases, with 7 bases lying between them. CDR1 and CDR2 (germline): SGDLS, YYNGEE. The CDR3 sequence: CASSPDDYGYTF. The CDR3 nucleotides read TGTGCCAGCAGCCCAGACGACTATGGCTACACCTTC.

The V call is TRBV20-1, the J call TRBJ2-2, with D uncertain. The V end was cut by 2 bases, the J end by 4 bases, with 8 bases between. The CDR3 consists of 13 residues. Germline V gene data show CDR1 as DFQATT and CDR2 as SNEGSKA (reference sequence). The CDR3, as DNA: TGCAGTGCTAGACGCCGACCCACCGGGGAGCTGTTTTTT. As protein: CSARRRPTGELFF.

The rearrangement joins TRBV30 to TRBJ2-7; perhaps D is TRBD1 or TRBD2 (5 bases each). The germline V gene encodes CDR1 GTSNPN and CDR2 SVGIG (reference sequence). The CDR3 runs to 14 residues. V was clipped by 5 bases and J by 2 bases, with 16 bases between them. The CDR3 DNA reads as TGTGCCTGGGTAATGCTTGGGGGAACCTACGAGCAGTACTTC. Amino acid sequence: CAWVMLGGTYEQYF.

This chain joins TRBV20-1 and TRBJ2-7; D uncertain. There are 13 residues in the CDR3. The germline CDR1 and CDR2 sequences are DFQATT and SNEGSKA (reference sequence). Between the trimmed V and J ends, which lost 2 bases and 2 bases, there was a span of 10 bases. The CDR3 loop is CSARSSLTYEQYF. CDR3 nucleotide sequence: TGCAGTGCTAGATCCAGTCTTACCTACGAGCAGTACTTC.

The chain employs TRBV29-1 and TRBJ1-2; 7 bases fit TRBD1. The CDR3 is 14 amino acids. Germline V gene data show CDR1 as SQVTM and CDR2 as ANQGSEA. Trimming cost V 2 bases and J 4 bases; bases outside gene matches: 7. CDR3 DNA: TGCAGCGTTGAAATCGGACAGGACCTCTATGGCTACACCTTC. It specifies CSVEIGQDLYGYTF.

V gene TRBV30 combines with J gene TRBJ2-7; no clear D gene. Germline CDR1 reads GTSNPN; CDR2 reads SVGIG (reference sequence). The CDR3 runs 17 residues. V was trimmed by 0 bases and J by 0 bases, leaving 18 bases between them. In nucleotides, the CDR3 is TGTGCCTGGAGTGTATCCCTCGGACGGTACCTCTCCTACGAGCAGTACTTC. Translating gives CAWSVSLGRYLSYEQYF.

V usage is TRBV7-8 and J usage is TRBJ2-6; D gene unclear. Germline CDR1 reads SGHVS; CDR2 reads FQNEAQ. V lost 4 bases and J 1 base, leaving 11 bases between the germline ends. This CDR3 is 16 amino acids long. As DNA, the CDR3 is TGTGCCAGCAGCTCCCTGGTGGGTTCTGGGGCCAACGTCCTGACTTTC. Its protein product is CASSSLVGSGANVLTF.

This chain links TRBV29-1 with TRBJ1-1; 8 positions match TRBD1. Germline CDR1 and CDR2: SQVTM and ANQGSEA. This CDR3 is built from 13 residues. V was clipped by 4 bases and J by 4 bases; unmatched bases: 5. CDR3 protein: CSVGTGSVTEAFF. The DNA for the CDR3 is TGCAGCGTTGGGACAGGGTCGGTCACTGAAGCTTTCTTT.

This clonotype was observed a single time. The chain's CDR3 is CASSTRTGAYGYTF. CDR3 in DNA: TGTGCCAGCAGCACCCGGACAGGGGCCTATGGCTACACCTTC. This sequence joins TRBV7-8 and TRBJ1-2, with 9 bases matching TRBD1. Germline-derived CDR1 and CDR2 are SGHVS and FQNEAQ. The V segment lost 5 bases and the J segment 4 bases; nucleotides outside the gene matches: 5. There are 14 residues in the CDR3.

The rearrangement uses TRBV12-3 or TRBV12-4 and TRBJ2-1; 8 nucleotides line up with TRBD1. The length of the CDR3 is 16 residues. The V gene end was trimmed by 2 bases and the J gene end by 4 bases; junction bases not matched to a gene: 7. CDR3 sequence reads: CASSLPAGGRYNEQFF. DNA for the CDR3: TGTGCCAGCAGTTTACCCGCAGGGGGCAGGTACAATGAGCAGTTCTTC.

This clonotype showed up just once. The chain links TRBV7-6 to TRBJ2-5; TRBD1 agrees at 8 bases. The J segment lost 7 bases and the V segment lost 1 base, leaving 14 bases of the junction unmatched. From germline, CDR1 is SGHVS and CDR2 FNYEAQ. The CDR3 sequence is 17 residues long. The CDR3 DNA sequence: TGTGCCAGCAGCTTAGGCACAGGGGGTGGTGGCGGTGGGACCCAGTACTTC. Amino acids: CASSLGTGGGGGGTQYF.

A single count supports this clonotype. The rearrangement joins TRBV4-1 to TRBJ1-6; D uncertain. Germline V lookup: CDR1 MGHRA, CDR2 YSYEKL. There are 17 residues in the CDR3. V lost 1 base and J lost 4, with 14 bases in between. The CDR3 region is CASSQGTTGLYNSPLHF. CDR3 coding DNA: TGCGCCAGCAGCCAAGGGACCACCGGGTTATATAATTCACCCCTCCACTTT.

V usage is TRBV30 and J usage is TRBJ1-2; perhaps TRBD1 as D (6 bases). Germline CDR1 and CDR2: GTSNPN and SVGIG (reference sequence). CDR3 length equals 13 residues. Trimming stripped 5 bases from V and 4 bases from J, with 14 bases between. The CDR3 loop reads CAWAQGSSYGYTF. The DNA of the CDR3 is TGTGCCTGGGCACAGGGATCTAGCTATGGCTACACCTTC.

The CDR3 nucleotides read TGTGCCAGCAGCCAGGACTTTAGCTCCTACAATGAGCAGTTCTTC. As protein: CASSQDFSSYNEQFF. The genes are TRBV7-8 and TRBJ2-1; tentatively, D is TRBD2 (5 bases). Trimming cost V 5 bases and J 0 bases, with 11 bases left between them. This CDR3 is built from 15 residues. Germline V lookup: CDR1 SGHVS, CDR2 FQNEAQ.

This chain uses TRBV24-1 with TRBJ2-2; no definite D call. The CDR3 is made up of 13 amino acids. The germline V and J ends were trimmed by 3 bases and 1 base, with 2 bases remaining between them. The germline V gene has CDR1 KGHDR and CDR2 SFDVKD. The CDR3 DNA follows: TGTGCCACCAGTGATCAGAACACCGGGGAGCTGTTTTTT. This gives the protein CATSDQNTGELFF.

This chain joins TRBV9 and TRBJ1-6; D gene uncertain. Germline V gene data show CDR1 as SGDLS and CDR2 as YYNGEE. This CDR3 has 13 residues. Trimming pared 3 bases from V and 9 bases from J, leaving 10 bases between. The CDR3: CASSGGSSSPLHF. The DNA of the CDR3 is TGTGCCAGCAGCGGGGGATCGTCTTCACCCCTCCACTTT.

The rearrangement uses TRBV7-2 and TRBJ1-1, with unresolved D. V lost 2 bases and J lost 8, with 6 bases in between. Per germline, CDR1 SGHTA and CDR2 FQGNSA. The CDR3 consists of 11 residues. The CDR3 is CASSLIAEAFF. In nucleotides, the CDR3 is TGTGCCAGCAGCTTAATCGCCGAAGCTTTCTTT.

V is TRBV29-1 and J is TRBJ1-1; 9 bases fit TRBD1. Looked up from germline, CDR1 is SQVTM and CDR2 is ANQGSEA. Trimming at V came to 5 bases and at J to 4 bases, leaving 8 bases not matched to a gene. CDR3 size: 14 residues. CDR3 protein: CSVRDRAFGTEAFF. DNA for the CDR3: TGCAGCGTTCGGGACAGGGCGTTTGGCACTGAAGCTTTCTTT.